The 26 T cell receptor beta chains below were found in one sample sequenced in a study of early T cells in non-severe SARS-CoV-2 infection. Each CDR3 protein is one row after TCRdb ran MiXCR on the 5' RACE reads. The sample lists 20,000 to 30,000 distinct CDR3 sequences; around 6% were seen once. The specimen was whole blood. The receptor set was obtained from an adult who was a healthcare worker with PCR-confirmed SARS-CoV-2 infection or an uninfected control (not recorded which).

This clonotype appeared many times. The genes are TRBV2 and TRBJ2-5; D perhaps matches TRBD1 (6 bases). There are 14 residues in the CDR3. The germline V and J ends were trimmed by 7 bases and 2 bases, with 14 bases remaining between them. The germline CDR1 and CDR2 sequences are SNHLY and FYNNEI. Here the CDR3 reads CASTLLGTQETQYF. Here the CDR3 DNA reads TGTGCCAGCACTCTTTTAGGGACACAAGAGACCCAGTACTTC.

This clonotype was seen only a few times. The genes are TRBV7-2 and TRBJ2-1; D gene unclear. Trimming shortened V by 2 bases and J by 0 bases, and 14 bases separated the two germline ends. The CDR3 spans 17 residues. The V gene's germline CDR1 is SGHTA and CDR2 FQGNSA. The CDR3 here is CASSLKAPFSSYNEQFF. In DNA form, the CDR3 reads TGTGCCAGCAGCTTAAAGGCCCCTTTTAGCTCCTACAATGAGCAGTTCTTC.

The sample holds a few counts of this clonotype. This CDR3 reads CASSLGAGPETQYF. CDR3 bases: TGCGCCAGCAGCTTGGGGGCAGGGCCAGAGACCCAGTACTTC. The chain recombines TRBV5-1 with TRBJ2-5; D might be TRBD1 (5 bases). CDR1 and CDR2 from the germline V gene are SGHRS and YFSETQ. The germline V and J ends were trimmed by 0 bases and 4 bases, with 10 bases remaining between them. The CDR3 extends over 14 amino acids.

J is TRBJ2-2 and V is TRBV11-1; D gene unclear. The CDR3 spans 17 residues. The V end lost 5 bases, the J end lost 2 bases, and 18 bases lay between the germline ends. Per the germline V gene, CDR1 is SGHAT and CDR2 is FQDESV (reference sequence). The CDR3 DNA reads TGTGCCAGCAGCCCCGGTACCTGGGCGGAAAACACCGGGGAGCTGTTTTTT. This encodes CASSPGTWAENTGELFF.

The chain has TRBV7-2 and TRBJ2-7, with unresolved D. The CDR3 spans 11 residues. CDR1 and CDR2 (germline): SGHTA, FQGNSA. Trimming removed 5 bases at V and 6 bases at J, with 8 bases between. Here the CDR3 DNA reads TGTGCCAGCAGCCCCCTTCGCGAGCAGTACTTC. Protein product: CASSPLREQYF.

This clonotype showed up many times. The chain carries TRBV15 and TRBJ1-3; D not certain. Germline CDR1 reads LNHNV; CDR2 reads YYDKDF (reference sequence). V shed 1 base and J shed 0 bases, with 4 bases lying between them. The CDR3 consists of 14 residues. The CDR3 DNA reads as TGTGCCACCAGCAGAGGTGGCTCTGGAAACACCATATATTTT. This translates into CATSRGGSGNTIYF.

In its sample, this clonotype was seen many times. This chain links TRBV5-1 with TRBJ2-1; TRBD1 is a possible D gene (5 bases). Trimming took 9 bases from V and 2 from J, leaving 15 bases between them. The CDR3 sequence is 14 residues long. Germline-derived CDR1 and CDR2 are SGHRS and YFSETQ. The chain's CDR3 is CATNLDSTYNEQFF. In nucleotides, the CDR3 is TGCGCCACCAACCTCGACAGTACCTACAATGAGCAGTTCTTC.

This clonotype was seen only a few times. The DNA of the CDR3 is TGTGCCAGCAGCACCCGGTGGACAGGGGCCGGGGAGCAGTACTTC. The encoded protein is CASSTRWTGAGEQYF. The chain combines TRBV7-9 with TRBJ2-7, with 9 positions matching TRBD1. Looked up from germline, CDR1 is SEHNR and CDR2 is FQNEAQ (reference sequence). The CDR3 runs to 15 residues. The V and J ends lost 5 bases and 7 bases, in that order; junction bases with no gene match: 12.

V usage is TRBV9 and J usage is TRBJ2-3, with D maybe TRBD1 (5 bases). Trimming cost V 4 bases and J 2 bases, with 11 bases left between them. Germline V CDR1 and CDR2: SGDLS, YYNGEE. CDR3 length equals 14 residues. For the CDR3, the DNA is TGTGCCAGCAGCAGGTTCAGGGCCACAGATACGCAGTATTTT. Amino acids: CASSRFRATDTQYF.

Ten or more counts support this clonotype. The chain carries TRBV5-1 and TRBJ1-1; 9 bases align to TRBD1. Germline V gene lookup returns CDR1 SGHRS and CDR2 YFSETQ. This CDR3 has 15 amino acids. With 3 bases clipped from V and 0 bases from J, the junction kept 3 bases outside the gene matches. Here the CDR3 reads CASSSGTGMNTEAFF. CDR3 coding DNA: TGCGCCAGCAGCTCCGGGACAGGGATGAACACTGAAGCTTTCTTT.

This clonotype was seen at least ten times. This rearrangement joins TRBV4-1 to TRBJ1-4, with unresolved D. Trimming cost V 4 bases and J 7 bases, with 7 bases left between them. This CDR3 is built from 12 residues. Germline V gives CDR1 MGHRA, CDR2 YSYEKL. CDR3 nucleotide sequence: TGCGCCAGCAGCCGGACGTCTGAAAAACTGTTTTTT. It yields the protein CASSRTSEKLFF.

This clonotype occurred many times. The CDR3 DNA is TGTGCCAGCAGCAAAGGTTTACGTTTAGCACAGGGGGGCTACGAGCAGTACTTC. Amino acids: CASSKGLRLAQGGYEQYF. This chain uses TRBV21-1 with TRBJ2-7; TRBD1, the D gene given by the table, was not confirmed from the DNA. TRBV21-1 is assigned pseudogene status. The CDR3 extends over 18 amino acids.

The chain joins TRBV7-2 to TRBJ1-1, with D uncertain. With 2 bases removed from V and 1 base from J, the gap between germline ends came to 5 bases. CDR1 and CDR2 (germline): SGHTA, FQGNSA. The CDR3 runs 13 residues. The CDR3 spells CASSLRQNTEAFF. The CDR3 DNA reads TGTGCCAGCAGCTTAAGGCAGAACACTGAAGCTTTCTTT.

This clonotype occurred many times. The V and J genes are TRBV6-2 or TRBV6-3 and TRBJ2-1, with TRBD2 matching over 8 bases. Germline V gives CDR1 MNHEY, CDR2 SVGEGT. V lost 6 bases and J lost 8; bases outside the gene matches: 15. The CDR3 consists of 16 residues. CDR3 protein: CASRRWPTSVGDEQFF. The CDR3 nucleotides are TGTGCCAGCAGACGCTGGCCGACTAGCGTTGGCGATGAGCAGTTCTTC.

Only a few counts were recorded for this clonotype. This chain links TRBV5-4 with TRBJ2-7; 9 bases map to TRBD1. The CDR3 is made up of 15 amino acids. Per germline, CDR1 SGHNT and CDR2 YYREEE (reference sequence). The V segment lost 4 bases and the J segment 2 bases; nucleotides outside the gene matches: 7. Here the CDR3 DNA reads TGTGCCAGCAGCCAAAGGGACAGGGCGGCCTACGAGCAGTACTTC. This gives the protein CASSQRDRAAYEQYF.

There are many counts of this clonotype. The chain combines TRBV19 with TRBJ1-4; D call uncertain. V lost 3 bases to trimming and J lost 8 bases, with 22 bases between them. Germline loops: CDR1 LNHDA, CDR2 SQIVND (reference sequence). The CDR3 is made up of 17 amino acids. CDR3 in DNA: TGTGCCAGTAGTATTAGAAACGGAGCGCTGGGTCGGGAAAAACTGTTTTTT. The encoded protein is CASSIRNGALGREKLFF. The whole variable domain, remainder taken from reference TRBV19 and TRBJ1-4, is DGGITQSPKYLFRKEGQNVTLSCEQNLNHDAMYWYRQDPGQGLRLIYYSQIVNDFQKGDIAEGYSVSREKKESFPLTVTSAQKNPTAFYLCASSIRNGALGREKLFFGSGTQLSVL.

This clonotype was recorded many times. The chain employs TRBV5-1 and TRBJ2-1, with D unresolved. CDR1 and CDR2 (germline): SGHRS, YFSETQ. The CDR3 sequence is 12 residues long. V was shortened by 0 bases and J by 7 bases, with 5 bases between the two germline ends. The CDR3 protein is CASSLEGNEQFF. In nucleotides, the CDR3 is TGCGCCAGCAGCTTGGAAGGGAATGAGCAGTTCTTC.

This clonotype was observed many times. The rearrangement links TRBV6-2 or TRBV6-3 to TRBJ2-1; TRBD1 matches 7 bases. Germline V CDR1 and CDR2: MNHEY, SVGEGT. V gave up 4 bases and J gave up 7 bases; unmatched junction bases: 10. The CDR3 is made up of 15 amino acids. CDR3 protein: CASSSVQGVWNEQFF. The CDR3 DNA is TGTGCCAGCAGTTCGGTCCAGGGGGTCTGGAATGAGCAGTTCTTC.

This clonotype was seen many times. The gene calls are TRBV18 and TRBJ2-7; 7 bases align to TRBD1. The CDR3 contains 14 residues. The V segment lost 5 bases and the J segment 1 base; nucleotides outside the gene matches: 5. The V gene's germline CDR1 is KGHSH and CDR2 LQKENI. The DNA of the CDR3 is TGTGCCAGCTCAGCCGGGACAGAGTCCTACGAGCAGTACTTC. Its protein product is CASSAGTESYEQYF. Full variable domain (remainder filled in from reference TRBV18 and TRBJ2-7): NAGVMQNPRHLVRRRGQEARLRCSPMKGHSHVYWYRQLPEEGLKFMVYLQKENIIDESGMPKERFSAEFPKEGPSILRIQQVVRGDSAAYFCASSAGTESYEQYFGPGTRLTVT.

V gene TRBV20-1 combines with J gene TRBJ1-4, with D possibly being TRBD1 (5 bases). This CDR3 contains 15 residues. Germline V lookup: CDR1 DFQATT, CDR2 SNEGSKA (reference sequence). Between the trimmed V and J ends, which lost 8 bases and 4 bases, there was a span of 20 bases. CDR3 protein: CSPKRPGRINEKLFF. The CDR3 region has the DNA TGCAGTCCAAAAAGACCGGGACGTATTAATGAAAAACTGTTTTTT.

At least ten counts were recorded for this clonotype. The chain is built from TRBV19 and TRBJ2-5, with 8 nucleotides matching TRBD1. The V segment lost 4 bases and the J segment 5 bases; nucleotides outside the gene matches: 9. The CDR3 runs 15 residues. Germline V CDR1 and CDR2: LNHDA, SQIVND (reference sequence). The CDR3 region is CASSKRTGTTETQYF. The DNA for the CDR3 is TGTGCCAGTAGTAAACGGACAGGGACGACTGAGACCCAGTACTTC.

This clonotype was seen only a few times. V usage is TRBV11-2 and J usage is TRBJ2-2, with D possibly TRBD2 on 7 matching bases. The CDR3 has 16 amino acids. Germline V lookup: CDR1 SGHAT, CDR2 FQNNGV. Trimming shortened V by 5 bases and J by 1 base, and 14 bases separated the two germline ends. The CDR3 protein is CASSLGGGKNTGELFF. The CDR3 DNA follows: TGTGCCAGCAGCCTAGGGGGAGGGAAGAACACCGGGGAGCTGTTTTTT. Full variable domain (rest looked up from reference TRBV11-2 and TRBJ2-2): EAGVAQSPRYKIIEKRQSVAFWCNPISGHATLYWYQQILGQGPKLLIQFQNNGVVDDSQLPKDRFSAERLKGVDSTLKIQPAKLEDSAVYLCASSLGGGKNTGELFFGEGSRLTVL.

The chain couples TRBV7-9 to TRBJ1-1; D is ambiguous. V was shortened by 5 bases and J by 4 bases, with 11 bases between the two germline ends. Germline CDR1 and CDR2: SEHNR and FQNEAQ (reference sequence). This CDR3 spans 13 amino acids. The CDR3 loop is CASSLEEATEAFF. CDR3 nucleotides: TGTGCCAGCAGCCTAGAGGAGGCCACTGAAGCTTTCTTT.

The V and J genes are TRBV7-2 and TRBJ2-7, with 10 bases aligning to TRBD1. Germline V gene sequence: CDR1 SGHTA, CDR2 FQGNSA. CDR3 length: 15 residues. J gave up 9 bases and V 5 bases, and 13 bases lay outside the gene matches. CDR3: CASSPGTGELRGQYF. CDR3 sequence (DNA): TGTGCCAGCAGCCCCGGGACAGGGGAATTAAGGGGGCAGTACTTC.

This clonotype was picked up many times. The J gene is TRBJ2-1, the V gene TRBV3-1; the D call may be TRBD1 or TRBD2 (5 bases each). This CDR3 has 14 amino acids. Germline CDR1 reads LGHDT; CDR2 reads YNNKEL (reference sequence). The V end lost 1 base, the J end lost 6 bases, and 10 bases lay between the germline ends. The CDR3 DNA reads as TGTGCCAGCAGCCAAGCCGGGACCGTCAATGAGCAGTTCTTC. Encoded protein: CASSQAGTVNEQFF.

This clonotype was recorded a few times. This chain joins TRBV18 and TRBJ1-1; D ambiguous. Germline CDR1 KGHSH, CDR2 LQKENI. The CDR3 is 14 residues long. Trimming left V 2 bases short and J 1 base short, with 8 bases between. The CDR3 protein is CASSPAAKNTEAFF. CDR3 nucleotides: TGTGCCAGCTCACCAGCAGCCAAGAACACTGAAGCTTTCTTT.